This T cell receptor beta chain was profiled in a study of blood T cell repertoires in COVID-19. Study summary: COVID-19 samples from acute and convalescent phases originated in the United States, Italy and Spain. In each case, the material was cDNA or gDNA derived from T cells, B-cell-depleted T cells, or PBMCs.

This clone turned up a few times. Here immunoSEQ multiplex PCR was the method, and the copy in TCRdb shows in-frame clones only, minus some. The sample shows under 450,000 clones, about 90% of them seen only once. The sequencing input was PBMCs or T cells enriched from blood (not recorded which). This clonotype originated in a woman in her 30s who had recovered from COVID-19.

This CDR3 is CASSKQVSGNTIYF. DNA of the CDR3: TGTGCCAGCAGTAAACAGGTTTCTGGAAACACCATATATTTT. The chain carries TRBV2 and TRBJ1-3, with D possibly TRBD1 on 5 matching bases. Germline V lookup: CDR1 SNHLY, CDR2 FYNNEI. This CDR3 spans 14 amino acids. V lost 5 bases and J 1 base, leaving 9 bases between the germline ends.